These 28 T cell receptor beta chains share one sample of origin, sequenced in a study of blood T cell repertoires in COVID-19. TCRdb's table, derived via immunoSEQ multiplex PCR, lists solely in-frame clones and lacks some. The sample lists about 250,000 clones, 70% to 90% occurring once. Sequences were obtained from peripheral blood. The receptors here all came from a man between 18 and 29 years old with active or convalescent COVID-19.

The chain is built from TRBV28 and TRBJ1-6, with a tentative D call TRBD1 (5 bases). In germline, CDR1 is MDHEN, CDR2 SYDVKM. Trimming removed 7 bases from V and 4 bases from J, with 20 bases in between. The CDR3 runs to 17 residues. The CDR3 loop is CASIRVEGRAYNSPLHF. As DNA, the CDR3 is TGTGCCAGCATTAGGGTGGAGGGCAGGGCTTATAATTCACCCCTCCACTTT.

The J gene is TRBJ2-3, the V gene TRBV12-2; the DNA was not compared with TRBD2, the D call given in the table. TRBV12-2 is tagged as a pseudogene. This CDR3 is 16 amino acids long. CDR3 sequence reads: CASRLGFCGLADTQYF. The CDR3 coding sequence is TGTGCAAGTCGCTTAGGTTTCTGCGGGCTTGCGGATACGCAGTATTTT.

This clone was seen a few times. This rearrangement joins TRBV12-3 or TRBV12-4 to TRBJ1-2; 7 positions agree with TRBD1. J lost 4 bases, V lost 6 bases, and 5 bases had no gene match. The length of the CDR3 is 13 residues. The DNA of the CDR3 is TGTGCCAGCAGCGATGACAGGGCCTATGGCTACACCTTC. Its protein product is CASSDDRAYGYTF.

The CDR3 region has the DNA TGTGCCAGCAGCCACACAGTGGGCTATGGCTACACCTTC. Translated: CASSHTVGYGYTF. This chain connects TRBV7-8 to TRBJ1-2; no reliable D call. The CDR3 is made up of 13 amino acids. Trimming removed 5 bases at V and 4 bases at J, with 11 bases between. CDR1 is SGHVS, CDR2 FQNEAQ, per germline.

The V gene is TRBV10-3, the J gene TRBJ2-1; a weak D match, TRBD2 (6 bases). CDR1 is ENHRY and CDR2 is SYGVKD in the germline V gene. The CDR3 consists of 14 residues. Deletions cut 8 bases from V and 4 bases from J, with 15 bases between. CDR3 residues: CAIGSLATYNEQFF. In DNA form, the CDR3 reads TGTGCCATCGGTTCTCTAGCGACTTACAATGAGCAGTTCTTC.

In DNA, the CDR3 is TGTGCCAGCAGTTTAAACAGGGAGAATTCACCCCTCCACTTT. Its protein product is CASSLNRENSPLHF. The V and J genes are TRBV28 and TRBJ1-6, with TRBD1 as a possible D gene (6 bases). This CDR3 contains 14 residues. With 2 bases removed from V and 7 bases from J, the gap between germline ends came to 9 bases. The germline V gene encodes CDR1 MDHEN and CDR2 SYDVKM.

The chain carries TRBV7-8 and TRBJ2-1, with D possibly being TRBD1 (5 bases). Germline V lookup: CDR1 SGHVS, CDR2 FQNEAQ. V dropped 5 bases and J dropped 0 bases, with 14 bases sitting between them. The CDR3 loop spans 16 amino acids. This CDR3 is CASSATQGISYNEQFF. As DNA, the CDR3 is TGTGCCAGCAGCGCTACGCAGGGTATCTCCTACAATGAGCAGTTCTTC.

The chain combines TRBV19 with TRBJ1-2; possibly TRBD1 for D (5 bases). The CDR3 has 18 residues. V was cut by 4 bases and J by 2 bases, with 23 bases left in between. The V gene's germline CDR1 is LNHDA and CDR2 SQIVND (reference sequence). The CDR3 DNA reads TGTGCCAGTAGTAAATTCTGGGGCAGCTCGCAAACAAACTATGGCTACACCTTC. Translation: CASSKFWGSSQTNYGYTF.

This clone was seen a few times. The CDR3 is CASSESTGPPYEQYF. CDR3 bases: TGCGCCAGCAGTGAGTCGACAGGCCCTCCCTACGAGCAGTACTTC. The chain joins TRBV10-1 to TRBJ2-7; D perhaps matches TRBD1 (6 bases). The V end lost 0 bases, the J end lost 2 bases, and 11 bases lay between the germline ends. The CDR3 contains 15 residues. In germline, CDR1 is WNHNN, CDR2 SYGVQD (reference sequence).

The V gene is TRBV6-5, the J gene TRBJ2-3, with a tentative D call TRBD2 (5 bases). The germline V gene encodes CDR1 MNHEY and CDR2 SVGAGI. The CDR3 runs to 14 residues. V dropped 4 bases and J dropped 0 bases, with 8 bases sitting between them. The CDR3 DNA reads as TGTGCCAGCAGTTTGCGGGTTAGCACAGATACGCAGTATTTT. Encoded protein: CASSLRVSTDTQYF.

The chain has TRBV19 and TRBJ2-5, with 11 bases lining up with TRBD2. V lost 3 bases and J lost 2; bases outside the gene matches: 8. The CDR3 is 17 amino acids. In germline, CDR1 is LNHDA, CDR2 SQIVND (reference sequence). DNA of the CDR3: TGTGCCAGTAGTATTGTCCTAGCGGGGGGCTATCAAGAGACCCAGTACTTC. It yields the protein CASSIVLAGGYQETQYF.

The chain combines TRBV7-2 with TRBJ2-3; 11 nucleotides agree with TRBD1. CDR1 and CDR2 from the germline V gene are SGHTA and FQGNSA. This CDR3 has 14 residues. The J segment lost 9 bases and the V segment lost 5 bases, leaving 7 bases of the junction unmatched. The CDR3 reads CASSPGDRGGTQYF. The CDR3 DNA reads TGTGCCAGCAGCCCTGGGGACAGGGGGGGGACGCAGTATTTT. The full variable domain, with the rest looked up from reference TRBV7-2 and TRBJ2-3, is GAGVSQSPSNKVTEKGKDVELRCDPISGHTALYWYRQSLGQGLEFLIYFQGNSAPDKSGLPSDRFSAERTGGSVSTLTIQRTQQEDSAVYLCASSPGDRGGTQYFGPGTRLTVL.

The chain uses TRBV7-2 and TRBJ1-4; 7 bases fit TRBD1. This CDR3 has 15 residues. The germline CDR1 and CDR2 sequences are SGHTA and FQGNSA. J was trimmed by 7 bases and V by 4 bases; bases with no gene match: 9. The CDR3 nucleotides read TGTGCCAGCAGCTCGACAGGGATAGGGGTTGAAAAACTGTTTTTT. Its translation: CASSSTGIGVEKLFF.

The chain uses TRBV30 and TRBJ1-2, with D unclear. Germline-derived CDR1 and CDR2 are GTSNPN and SVGIG (reference sequence). Trimming took off 3 bases at V and 7 bases at J, with 21 bases between the two ends. The CDR3 sequence is 15 residues long. The CDR3 is CAWSPGGPLFSGYTF. The CDR3 DNA reads as TGTGCCTGGAGCCCGGGAGGGCCCCTCTTCTCTGGCTACACCTTC.

The genes are TRBV2 and TRBJ2-3; 7 positions agree with TRBD2. The junction had 7 bases not matched to a gene; V was cut back by 2 bases and J by 2 bases. CDR1 and CDR2 (germline): SNHLY, FYNNEI. This CDR3 is built from 16 residues. The CDR3 region has the DNA TGTGCCAGCAGTGAATACGGCGGGAGACCCACAGATACGCAGTATTTT. Protein: CASSEYGGRPTDTQYF.

The chain has TRBV7-2 and TRBJ2-3; 14 bases align to TRBD2. Germline V gives CDR1 SGHTA, CDR2 FQGNSA. This CDR3 comprises 16 residues. The trim removed 5 bases at V and 5 bases at J, leaving 6 bases unmatched. The CDR3 region is CASSTGLAGGGDTQYF. CDR3 nucleotides: TGTGCCAGCAGCACAGGACTAGCGGGGGGAGGAGATACGCAGTATTTT.

This clone was picked up one time. The chain carries TRBV28 and TRBJ1-4; weak D call: TRBD1 (6 bases). There are 14 residues in the CDR3. The germline V gene encodes CDR1 MDHEN and CDR2 SYDVKM. V was cut by 6 bases and J by 8 bases, with 16 bases left in between. DNA of the CDR3: TGTGCCAGCAGGCGAACAGGGAAGGGGGAAAAACTGTTTTTT. This gives the protein CASRRTGKGEKLFF.

The chain links TRBV6-5 to TRBJ2-3; D is possibly TRBD2 (6 bases). This CDR3 is 12 amino acids long. V was shortened by 10 bases and J by 2 bases, with 10 bases between the two germline ends. Germline values: CDR1 MNHEY, CDR2 SVGAGI. CDR3: CATGTSTDTQYF. CDR3 nucleotide sequence: TGTGCCACAGGGACTTCCACAGATACGCAGTATTTT.

This clone was seen a few times. The chain employs TRBV18 and TRBJ1-2; D not certain. The CDR3 runs to 15 residues. V shed 3 bases and J shed 0 bases, with 11 bases lying between them. The germline V gene encodes CDR1 KGHSH and CDR2 LQKENI. Here the CDR3 reads CASSPDTVANYGYTF. The CDR3 region has the DNA TGTGCCAGCTCACCCGACACAGTAGCTAACTATGGCTACACCTTC.

Remarks on this clone: The same CDR3 is also encoded by other DNA sequences in this sample. The gene calls are TRBV20-1 and TRBJ2-1; D is perhaps TRBD2 (5 bases). V dropped 3 bases and J dropped 10 bases, with 7 bases sitting between them. Germline CDR1 is DFQATT and CDR2 is SNEGSKA (reference sequence). CDR3 length: 10 residues. The CDR3 coding sequence is TGCAGTGCTAGGTCGGGGGAGCAGTTCTTC. Translated, it gives CSARSGEQFF.

About this clone itself: The same CDR3 can be traced to other DNA sequences in this sample. V gene TRBV28 combines with J gene TRBJ1-5; D is uncertain. The V gene's germline CDR1 is MDHEN and CDR2 SYDVKM. This CDR3 has 14 amino acids. V shed 3 bases and J shed 1 base, with 7 bases lying between them. The chain's CDR3 is CASSFWQSNQPQHF. CDR3 sequence (DNA): TGTGCCAGCAGTTTTTGGCAGAGCAATCAGCCCCAGCATTTT. Variable domain in full (rest from reference TRBV28 and TRBJ1-5): DVKVTQSSRYLVKRTGEKVFLECVQDMDHENMFWYRQDPGLGLRLIYFSYDVKMKEKGDIPEGYSVSREKKERFSLILESASTNQTSMYLCASSFWQSNQPQHFGDGTRLSIL.

This clone was counted only a few times. V and J are TRBV10-1 and TRBJ2-7; no reliable D call. The V gene's germline CDR1 is WNHNN and CDR2 SYGVQD (reference sequence). The CDR3 has 17 amino acids. V lost 0 bases, J lost 2 bases, and 17 bases lay in between. This chain's CDR3 is CASSESRHSEPPYEQYF. The CDR3 DNA reads TGCGCCAGCAGTGAGTCGCGACATTCTGAACCCCCCTACGAGCAGTACTTC.

A note on this clone: The sample has other DNA sequences that encode this CDR3 too. J is TRBJ1-4 and V is TRBV28; D perhaps matches TRBD1 (5 bases). V lost 3 bases and J lost 4, with 9 bases in between. Germline values: CDR1 MDHEN, CDR2 SYDVKM. The CDR3 spans 14 residues. DNA for the CDR3: TGTGCCAGCAGTTTGGGGCAGATTAATGAAAAACTGTTTTTT. Its translation: CASSLGQINEKLFF.

This clone occurred once. The CDR3 here is CASSDDTGAETQYF. CDR3 bases: TGTGCCAGCAGTGATGATACAGGGGCAGAGACCCAGTACTTC. The gene calls are TRBV28 and TRBJ2-5; TRBD1 matches 7 bases. The V segment lost 5 bases and the J segment 4 bases; nucleotides outside the gene matches: 7. Germline CDR1 and CDR2: MDHEN and SYDVKM. The length of the CDR3 is 14 residues. The whole variable domain, remainder taken from reference TRBV28 and TRBJ2-5, is DVKVTQSSRYLVKRTGEKVFLECVQDMDHENMFWYRQDPGLGLRLIYFSYDVKMKEKGDIPEGYSVSREKKERFSLILESASTNQTSMYLCASSDDTGAETQYFGPGTRLLVL.

This sequence joins TRBV6-2 or TRBV6-3 and TRBJ1-2; 7 bases are shared with TRBD1. Germline CDR1 is MNHEY and CDR2 is SVGEGT. The CDR3 is made up of 14 amino acids. Unmatched junction bases numbered 3, after V lost 0 bases and J lost 5 bases. CDR3 loop: CASSYSTTGYGYTF. CDR3 nucleotide sequence: TGTGCCAGCAGTTACTCGACGACAGGGTATGGCTACACCTTC.

V is TRBV13 and J is TRBJ2-3, with TRBD2 matching 7 bases. The J segment lost 6 bases and the V segment lost 0 bases, leaving 9 bases of the junction unmatched. Germline loops: CDR1 PRHDT, CDR2 FYEKMQ (reference sequence). CDR3 size: 16 residues. DNA of the CDR3: TGTGCCAGCAGCTTAGGGGGGCTAGCGGCCCCCGATACGCAGTATTTT. It codes for CASSLGGLAAPDTQYF.

CDR3 nucleotide sequence: TGCGCCAGCGGGGAGGCAGCGGGAGCCTACAATGAGCAGTTCTTC. Protein: CASGEAAGAYNEQFF. V usage is TRBV5-1 and J usage is TRBJ2-1; 8 bases map to TRBD2. This CDR3 contains 15 residues. Trimming cost V 7 bases and J 2 bases; bases outside gene matches: 8. Germline V gene data show CDR1 as SGHRS and CDR2 as YFSETQ.

The rearrangement links TRBV30 to TRBJ1-2; D might be TRBD1 (5 bases). Germline V gene data show CDR1 as GTSNPN and CDR2 as SVGIG (reference sequence). The CDR3 covers 13 residues. Trimming cost V 4 bases and J 2 bases, with 11 bases left between them. Here the CDR3 DNA reads TGTGCCTGGATCCCAGGGCCAAACTATGGCTACACCTTC. Translating it yields CAWIPGPNYGYTF.